A selection of T cell receptor beta chains follows, all from one sample in a study of shared clonotypes between healthy human individuals. Measured with immunoSEQ multiplex PCR; TCRdb has only the in-frame clones, and not every one. The data show roughly 1,500,000 clones, roughly 98.5% seen once. Sequencing used naive CD4+ T cells sorted from blood. The source is a man younger than 40 in good health. CDR3s include the opening cysteine and the closing phenylalanine or tryptophan. Each record gives: CDR3 length, D gene, V gene, J gene, clone size, CDR3 protein, CDR3 DNA. A D gene is named only where the DNA matches it firmly. Clone size is not always given. Where it is, it says once, few, many or a class for expanded clones.

15	NA	TRBV7-2	TRBJ1-2	NA	CASSLTGQFDVGYTF	TGTGCCAGCAGCTTAACTGGACAGTTTGACGTTGGCTACACCTTC
15	TRBD1	TRBV7-3	TRBJ1-5	NA	CASSSGTGRDQPQHF	TGTGCCAGCAGCTCAGGGACAGGGAGGGATCAGCCCCAGCATTTT
16	NA	TRBV28	TRBJ2-3	NA	CASSLWRGPGTDTQYF	TGTGCCAGCAGTTTATGGCGGGGCCCCGGCACAGATACGCAGTATTTT
14	NA	TRBV5-1	TRBJ1-2	NA	CASSTTANSDGYTF	TGCGCCAGCAGCACCACAGCGAACTCAGATGGCTACACCTTC
18	NA	TRBV27	TRBJ1-1	NA	CASSLSSGIGAGNTEAFF	TGTGCCAGCAGTTTGTCGTCGGGGATAGGGGCCGGGAACACTGAAGCTTTCTTT
18	TRBD2	TRBV15	TRBJ2-1	NA	CATSRARTSGSLYNEQFF	TGTGCCACCAGCAGGGCTCGGACTAGCGGGAGTCTGTACAATGAGCAGTTCTTC
14	NA	TRBV18	TRBJ2-4	NA	CASSPPNYQNIQYF	TGTGCCAGCTCACCACCTAACTACCAAAACATTCAGTACTTC
15	TRBD2	TRBV10-3	TRBJ2-1	once	CAIGGSGAPYNEQFF	TGTGCCATCGGGGGGAGCGGGGCCCCCTACAATGAGCAGTTCTTC
17	NA	TRBV18	TRBJ1-1	NA	CASSLKSGFSGNTEAFF	TGTGCCAGCTCACTCAAATCTGGGTTTTCTGGGAACACTGAAGCTTTCTTT
13	NA	TRBV2	TRBJ1-5	NA	CASKGFQNQPQHF	TGTGCCAGCAAGGGGTTCCAAAATCAGCCCCAGCATTTT
12	NA	TRBV5-1	TRBJ2-5	NA	CASSLQQETQYF	TGCGCCAGCAGCCTTCAACAAGAGACCCAGTACTTC
15	NA	TRBV11-2	TRBJ1-2	NA	CASSLIRQINYGYTF	TGTGCCAGCAGCTTAATTCGACAGATCAACTATGGCTACACCTTC
14	NA	TRBV9	TRBJ2-2	once	CASSVVVENGELFF	TGTGCCAGCAGCGTAGTTGTCGAAAACGGGGAGCTGTTTTTT
17	NA	TRBV27	TRBJ2-2	NA	CASSSKLGGPYTGELFF	TGTGCCAGCAGTTCGAAACTCGGGGGTCCTTACACCGGGGAGCTGTTTTTT
13	NA	TRBV5-5	TRBJ2-7	NA	CASSFGPTGEQYF	TGTGCCAGCAGCTTCGGCCCGACGGGGGAGCAGTACTTC
15	NA	TRBV6-5	TRBJ2-1	once	CASSPGPSSYNEQFF	TGTGCCAGCAGCCCTGGACCGAGCTCCTACAATGAGCAGTTCTTC
18	NA	TRBV7-6	TRBJ1-1	NA	CASSLSGVRALRNTEAFF	TGTGCCAGCAGCCTCAGCGGGGTTCGGGCCCTCCGGAACACTGAAGCTTTCTTT
16	TRBD2	TRBV27	TRBJ2-2	NA	CASSQLASGNTGELFF	TGTGCCAGCAGCCAGCTGGCTAGCGGGAACACCGGGGAGCTGTTTTTT
11	NA	TRBV9	TRBJ2-1	NA	CASSGMGGRFF	TGTGCCAGCAGCGGCATGGGAGGTCGGTTCTTC
16	TRBD2	TRBV5-4	TRBJ2-7	NA	CASSLVSASGTYEQYF	TGTGCCAGCAGCTTGGTATCGGCTAGCGGGACTTACGAGCAGTACTTC
13	NA	TRBV5-1	TRBJ1-2	NA	CASSLVANYGYTF	TGCGCCAGCAGCTTGGTAGCTAACTATGGCTACACCTTC
15	TRBD1	TRBV4-3	TRBJ2-7	once	CASSQGLGQGHEQYF	TGCGCCAGCAGCCAAGGCTTGGGACAGGGACACGAGCAGTACTTC
14	TRBD2	TRBV30	TRBJ2-1	NA	CAWKGGVFYNEQFF	TGTGCCTGGAAGGGAGGGGTATTTTACAATGAGCAGTTCTTC
15	NA	TRBV11-3	TRBJ2-7	NA	CASSLTTGAPYEQYF	TGTGCCAGCAGCTTAACCACGGGGGCCCCCTACGAGCAGTACTTC
17	NA	TRBV19	TRBJ2-3	NA	CASTEHGVLGSTDTQYF	TGTGCCAGTACAGAACATGGGGTCTTAGGTAGCACAGATACGCAGTATTTT
14	TRBD2	TRBV10-3	TRBJ2-1	NA	CAITTSGVYNEQFF	TGTGCCATCACCACTAGCGGGGTTTACAATGAGCAGTTCTTC
18	TRBD2	TRBV4-1	TRBJ2-4	NA	CASSQIQLAGLAKNIQYF	TGCGCCAGCAGCCAAATACAACTAGCGGGACTAGCCAAAAACATTCAGTACTTC
14	TRBD1	TRBV5-1	TRBJ2-3	NA	CASSSGQGLDTQYF	TGCGCCAGCAGCTCCGGACAGGGACTAGATACGCAGTATTTT
14	TRBD1	TRBV7-9	TRBJ1-5	NA	CASSLPGGNQPQHF	TGTGCCAGCAGCTTGCCAGGGGGAAATCAGCCCCAGCATTTT